This T cell receptor (beta chain) was recorded in a study of blood T cell repertoires in COVID-19. Study in general: PBMCs, B-cell-depleted T cells, or T cells were the source of the cDNA or gDNA that made up the material.

This CDR3 region has 13 residues. V shed 4 bases and J shed 8 bases, with 12 bases lying between them. The V gene's germline CDR1 is LGHDT and CDR2 YNNKEL (reference sequence). In the original analysis: Scientists estimated how many nucleated cells there were by amplifying reference gene primers. The data were produced by immunoSEQ multiplex PCR, yet TCRdb's version contains in-frame clones alone and is incomplete. V and J calls and clone size follow that table, whereas D and trimming were derived from the DNA. The sample has over 85,000 clones, about 90% seen once. This chain links TRBV3-1 (or the pseudogene TRBV3-2) with TRBJ2-1, with TRBD2 as a possible D gene (6 bases). This receptor was taken from a man between 65 and 79 years old with acute or convalescent COVID-19. Sample: peripheral blood. CDR3: CASSLAVVHEQFF. The CDR3 nucleotides are TGTGCCAGCAGCCTAGCGGTAGTCCATGAGCAGTTCTTC.